This T cell receptor beta chain was identified in a study of CD8+ T cells in alopecia areata. Study background: Treated patients were dosed with oral tofacitinib, taking 5 to 10 mg twice daily. Whole-study findings and limits: On tofacitinib, scalp and blood still held many of the expanded lesional clones. For patients receiving tofacitinib, scalp clonality and expanded CD8+ clones among the top 100 significantly decreased.

In each case, RNA was isolated and then reverse transcribed into cDNA as the sequencing template. Only in-frame clones appear in the TCRdb table, and some are missing; sequencing was by immunoSEQ multiplex PCR. The sample has roughly 230,000 clones; roughly 40% are singletons. Comments on this clone: What it binds is unknown.

The CDR3 runs 11 residues. Germline V gene sequence: CDR1 MGHDK, CDR2 SYGVNS. Trimming cost V 10 bases and J 8 bases, with 14 bases left between them. The sample's treatment: oral pan-JAK inhibitor, 5-10 mg twice daily. In alopecia areata patients, both lesional scalp punch biopsies and peripheral blood were collected. The sample here was CD4+ T cells sorted from blood, taken at approximately week 37, from a patient treated with tofacitinib. The TCR was taken from a human donor with alopecia areata. The rearrangement links TRBV25-1 to TRBJ1-2; D remains ambiguous. CDR3 loop: CATYAGGGYTF. The CDR3 DNA sequence: TGTGCCACCTACGCAGGTGGCGGCTACACCTTC.